The sequence of this TCR beta chain was determined in a study of early T cells in non-severe SARS-CoV-2 infection. The wider study: The sequenced material was bulk RNA from unsorted whole blood, and its chains were unpaired.

Germline-derived CDR1 and CDR2 are ENHRY and SYGVKD. Deletions cut 10 bases from V and 3 bases from J, with 18 bases between. This CDR3 spans 14 amino acids. This clonotype has only a few counts. Individual cDNA molecules received unique molecular identifiers during library preparation. One entry per CDR3 protein results from TCRdb running MiXCR on the 5' RACE reads. This sample has 100,000 to 150,000 distinct CDR3 sequences, with about 15% found just once. This clonotype originated in an adult who was a healthcare worker with PCR-confirmed SARS-CoV-2 infection or an uninfected control (not recorded which). The sequenced sample consisted of whole blood. The rearrangement links TRBV10-3 to TRBJ2-5; either TRBD1 or TRBD2 may fit D (6 bases each). In DNA form, the CDR3 reads TGTGCCACCTCGTTACAGGGAGGCGAAGAGACCCAGTACTTC. It encodes CATSLQGGEETQYF.